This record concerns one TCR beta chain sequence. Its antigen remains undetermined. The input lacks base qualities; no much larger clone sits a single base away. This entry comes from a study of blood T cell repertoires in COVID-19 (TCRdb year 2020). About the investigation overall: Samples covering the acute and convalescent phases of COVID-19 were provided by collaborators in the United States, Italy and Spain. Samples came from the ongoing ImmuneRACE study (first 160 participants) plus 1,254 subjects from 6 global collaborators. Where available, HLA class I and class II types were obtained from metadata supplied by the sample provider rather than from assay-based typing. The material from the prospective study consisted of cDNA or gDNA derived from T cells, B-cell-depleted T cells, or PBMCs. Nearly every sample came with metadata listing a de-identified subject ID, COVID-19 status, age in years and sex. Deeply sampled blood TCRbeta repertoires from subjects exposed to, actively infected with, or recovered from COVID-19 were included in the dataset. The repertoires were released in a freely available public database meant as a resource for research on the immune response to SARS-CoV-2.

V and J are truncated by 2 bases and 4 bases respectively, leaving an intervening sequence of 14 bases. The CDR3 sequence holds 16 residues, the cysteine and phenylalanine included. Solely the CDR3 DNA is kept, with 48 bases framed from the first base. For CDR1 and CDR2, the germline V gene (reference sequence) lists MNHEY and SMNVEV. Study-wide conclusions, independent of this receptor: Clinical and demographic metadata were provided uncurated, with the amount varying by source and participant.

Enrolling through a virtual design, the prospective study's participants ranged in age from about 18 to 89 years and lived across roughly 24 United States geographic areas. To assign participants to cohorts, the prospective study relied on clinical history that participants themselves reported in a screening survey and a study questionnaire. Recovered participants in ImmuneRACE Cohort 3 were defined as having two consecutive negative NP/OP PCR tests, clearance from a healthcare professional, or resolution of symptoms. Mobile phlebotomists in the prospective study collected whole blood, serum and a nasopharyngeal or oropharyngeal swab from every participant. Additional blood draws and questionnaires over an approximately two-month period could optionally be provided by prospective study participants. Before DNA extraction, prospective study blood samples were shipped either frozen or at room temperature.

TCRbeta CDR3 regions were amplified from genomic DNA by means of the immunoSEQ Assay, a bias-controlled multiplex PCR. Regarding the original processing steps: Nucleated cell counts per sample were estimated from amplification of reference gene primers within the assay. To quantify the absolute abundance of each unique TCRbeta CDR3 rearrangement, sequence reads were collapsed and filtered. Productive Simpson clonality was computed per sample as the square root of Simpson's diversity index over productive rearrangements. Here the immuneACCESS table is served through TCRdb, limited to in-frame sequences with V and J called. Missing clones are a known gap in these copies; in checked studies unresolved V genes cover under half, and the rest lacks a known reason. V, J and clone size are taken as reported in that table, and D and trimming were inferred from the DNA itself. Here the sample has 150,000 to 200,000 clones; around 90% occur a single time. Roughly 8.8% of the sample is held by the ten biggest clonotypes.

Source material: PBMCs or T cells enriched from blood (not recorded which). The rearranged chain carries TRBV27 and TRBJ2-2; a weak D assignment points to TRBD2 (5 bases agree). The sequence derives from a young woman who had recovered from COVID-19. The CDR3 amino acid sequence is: CASSLAGGPGTGELFF. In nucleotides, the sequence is TGTGCCAGCAGTTTAGCCGGCGGGCCGGGCACCGGGGAGCTGTTTTTT.